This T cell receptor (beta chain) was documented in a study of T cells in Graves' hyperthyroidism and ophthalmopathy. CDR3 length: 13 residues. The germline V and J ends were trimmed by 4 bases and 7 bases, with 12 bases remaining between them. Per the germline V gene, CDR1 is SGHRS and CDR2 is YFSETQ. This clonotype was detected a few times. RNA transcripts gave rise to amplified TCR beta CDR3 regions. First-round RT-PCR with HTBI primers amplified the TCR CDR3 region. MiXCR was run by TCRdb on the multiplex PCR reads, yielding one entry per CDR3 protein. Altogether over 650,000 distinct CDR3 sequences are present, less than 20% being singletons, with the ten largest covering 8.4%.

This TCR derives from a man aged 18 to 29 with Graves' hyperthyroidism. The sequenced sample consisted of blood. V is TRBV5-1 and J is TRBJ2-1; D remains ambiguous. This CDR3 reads CASSRPTPNEQFF. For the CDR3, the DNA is TGCGCCAGCAGCCGGCCCACTCCAAATGAGCAGTTCTTC.